Listed below are T cell receptor beta chains from one sample, sequenced in a study of regulatory T cells in long-lasting Graves disease. TCRdb reprocessed the multiplex PCR reads via MiXCR and lists one record per CDR3 protein. The table records 680,000 or so distinct CDR3 sequences, 16% of them present only once. The same data also went into a second study, on T cells in Graves' hyperthyroidism and ophthalmopathy.

Sequenced here: peripheral blood mononuclear cells (PBMCs), sampled at new diagnosis, from a patient treated with antithyroid drugs. Source of these receptors: a woman in her 30s with Graves disease. Both conserved end residues are part of each CDR3. D genes are given only for firm matches.

d_call | v_call | cdr3_aa
. | TRBV2 | CASESGGAYEQYF
. | TRBV30 | CACPPAYITGELFF
. | TRBV7-3 | CASSLSGGGLVETQYF
. | TRBV19 | CASTRESRTAFF
TRBD2 | TRBV20-1 | CSAPHRPPSGRAFWQETQYF
. | TRBV28 | CASSRRGDRWENIQYF
TRBD1 | TRBV24-1 | CATRDRGTTEAFF
. | TRBV7-2 | CASSLPRGWGATGELFF
. | TRBV14 | CASRANLITGELFF
. | TRBV20-1 | CSAVFAGRYNEQFF
. | TRBV5-6 | CASADRGSYNEQFF
. | TRBV6-1 | CASSRGTMGEQYF
. | TRBV13 | CASSGRADYGYTF